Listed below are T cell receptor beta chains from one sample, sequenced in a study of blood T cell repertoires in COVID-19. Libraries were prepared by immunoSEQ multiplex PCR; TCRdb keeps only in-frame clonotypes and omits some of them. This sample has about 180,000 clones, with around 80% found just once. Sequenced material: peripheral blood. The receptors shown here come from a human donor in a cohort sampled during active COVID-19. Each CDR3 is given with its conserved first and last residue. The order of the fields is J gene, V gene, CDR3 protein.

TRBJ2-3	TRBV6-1	CASSDYADPSTDTQYF
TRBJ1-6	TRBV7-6	CASSPRTAGSPLHF
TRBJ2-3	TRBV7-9	CASRDRGHSDTQYF
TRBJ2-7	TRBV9	CASSAQGYHEQYF
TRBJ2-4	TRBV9	CASSVAEGNIQYF
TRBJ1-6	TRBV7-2	CASSSLGTGVSPLHF
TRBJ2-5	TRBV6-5	CASSYSRGGPQETQYF
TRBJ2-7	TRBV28	CASSSTGNIYEQYF
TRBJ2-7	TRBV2	CASSEGRGGSYEQYF
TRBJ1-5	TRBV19	CASNLPPRPQHF
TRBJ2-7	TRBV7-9	CASSQGDSGGHEQYF
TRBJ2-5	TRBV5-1	CASSSGGRETQYF
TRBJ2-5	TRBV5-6	CASSLGGGPETQYF
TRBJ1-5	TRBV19	CASTGQYSNQPQHF
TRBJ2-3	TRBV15	CATSRGQTISTDTQYF
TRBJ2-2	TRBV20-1	CSASGASGGAMDGELFF
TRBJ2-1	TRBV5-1	CASSLGADNNEQFF
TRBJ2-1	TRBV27	CASSLFGTGEGNEQFF
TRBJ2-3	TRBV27	CASSLLDSYTDTQYF
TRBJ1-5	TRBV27	CASSSDRRMTGPQHF
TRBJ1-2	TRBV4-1	CASSQPDRSNYGYTF
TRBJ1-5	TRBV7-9	CASSLVGRQGINQPQHF
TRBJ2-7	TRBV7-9	CASSSDRDGYEQYF
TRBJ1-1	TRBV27	CASKVRQGGMNTEAFF
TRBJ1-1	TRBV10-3	CAIAGERSTEAFF
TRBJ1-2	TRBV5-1	CASSLVPTNNYGYTF
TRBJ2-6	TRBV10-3	CAITTGAGSGANVLTF
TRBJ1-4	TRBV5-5	CASSPRATNEKLFF
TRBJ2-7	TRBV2	CASSERDRGNEQYF
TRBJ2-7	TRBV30	CAWTTAYEQYF
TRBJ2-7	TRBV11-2	CASSLGRSYEQYF
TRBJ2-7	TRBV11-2	CASTIRDRGYEQYF
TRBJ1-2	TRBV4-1	CASSQGLTGFYGYTF
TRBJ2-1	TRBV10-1	CASKKPRGLADPSSYNEQFF
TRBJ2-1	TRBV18	CASSLLAGGLNEQFF
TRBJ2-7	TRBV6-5	CASSYGQGAYEQYF
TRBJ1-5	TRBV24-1	CAPMTGSCHQPQHF
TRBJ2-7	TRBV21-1	CASSYRDRGPEQYF
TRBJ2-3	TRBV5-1	CASSPSSSTDTQYF
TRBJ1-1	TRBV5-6	CASSQHRSEAFF
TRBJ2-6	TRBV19	CASSTDRAGANVLTF
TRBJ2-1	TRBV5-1	CASSLLEAVYNEQFF
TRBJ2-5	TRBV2	CASSVPGRETQYF
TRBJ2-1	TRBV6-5	CASSYSPRGTYNEQFF
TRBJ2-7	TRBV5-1	CASSLINRGGGEQYF
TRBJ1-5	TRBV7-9	CASSTGDVEPQHF
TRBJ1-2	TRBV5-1	CASSLGAVGNGYTF
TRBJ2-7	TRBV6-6	CASSQDSGGKYEQYF
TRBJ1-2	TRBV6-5	CASSYDRGRGYTF
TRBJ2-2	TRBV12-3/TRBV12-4	CASSWGRTGELFF